A single T cell receptor (beta chain) is shown here with its context. As yet, its antigen is unknown. The data were taken from a study of CD8+CD57+ T cells in acquired aplastic anemia. About the study: The mean DNA yield obtained from sorted CD4+ and CD8+ cells came to 3 to 4 ug. Findings of the study overall: Patients and controls turned out to have roughly 31 CD8+ CDR3 sequences in common.

The sequenced patients had an expansion of CD8+CD57+ cells seen by flow cytometry. The patients all had a severe acquired aplastic anemia diagnosis. At the time of blood sampling, patients had not yet received any therapy. Genomic DNA was employed as the template in profiling TCR beta VDJ and CDR3. MiXCR, run by TCRdb on the reads, gives a single entry per CDR3 protein. The sample holds under 350,000 distinct CDR3 sequences, approximately 60% seen once. Trimming left V 2 bases short and J 3 bases short, with 12 bases between. The CDR3 loop spans 14 amino acids. Germline V CDR1 and CDR2: SGHRS, YFSETQ. The source material was sorted CD4+, CD8+, or CD8+CD57+ T cells (not recorded which) from PBMCs. This chain uses TRBV5-1 with TRBJ2-7; D might be TRBD1 (6 bases). The TCR was taken from a human donor with aplastic anemia. CDR3: CASSLLPQGYEQYF. The CDR3 region has the DNA TGCGCCAGCAGCTTACTCCCACAGGGCTACGAGCAGTACTTC.